The sequence of this TCR beta chain was determined in a study of shared T cell receptors in the human thymus. This CDR3 is built from 14 residues. Germline values: CDR1 LNHDA, CDR2 SQIVND (reference sequence). The V and J ends lost 3 bases and 3 bases respectively, with 12 bases between them. Assay: immunoSEQ multiplex PCR; the TCRdb copy retains only in-frame clones and omits some. The sample yields over 450,000 clones, about four fifths seen once. This sample also appeared in a second study, on human thymus T cells. As reported in that work: Donor material was obtained from healthy Finnish infants undergoing corrective surgery for congenital heart defects. Thymic tissue was derived from resections collected during corrective heart surgery. The authors found apparently biased V and J gene usage in thymic and blood repertoires.

The V call is TRBV19, the J call TRBJ2-7; no firm D call. The TCR sequence derives from a boy younger than two with a congenital heart defect. Sequencing used thymocytes. This chain's CDR3 is CASSMASDHYEQYF. The CDR3 nucleotides are TGTGCCAGTAGTATGGCGAGCGACCACTACGAGCAGTACTTC.